This TCR beta chain was captured by sequencing in a study of T-cell reconstitution after alpha-beta-depleted transplantation in children. Overall study results and limits: At day 60, the high TCRbeta diversity found in some patients originated from recipient T cells and thymic progenitors that had survived.

This clonotype came up many times. Its antigen remains unknown. Unique molecular identifiers featured in how the TCRbeta library was prepared. One entry per CDR3 protein, called by TCRdb with MiXCR from the PCR reads. There are about 300,000 distinct CDR3 sequences in the sample; about 9.5% occur only once, and just under 7.5% lies in the top ten. This CDR3 comprises 11 residues. The germline V gene encodes CDR1 KGHDR and CDR2 SFDVKD. The V gene lost 5 bases and the J gene lost 10 bases, with 8 bases spanning the gap. Here the sequenced sample was PBMCs, taken before TCRalphabeta/CD19-depleted stem cell transplant. This receptor was taken from a boy younger than two with acute myeloid leukemia, due to receive a stem cell transplant. The V and J genes are TRBV24-1 and TRBJ2-1; D is ambiguous. The DNA for the CDR3 is TGTGCCACCAGTGCCGGGCCGGAGCAGTTCTTC. This sequence encodes CATSAGPEQFF.